This TCR beta chain was profiled in a study of CD8 T cells in ankylosing spondylitis. This clonotype came up a few times. As yet, its antigen is unknown. Each CDR3 protein gets one entry after TCRdb re-called the 5' RACE reads with MiXCR. This sample has some 840,000 distinct CDR3 sequences, with about an eighth found just once. The length of the CDR3 is 15 residues. J was trimmed by 3 bases and V by 5 bases; bases with no gene match: 9. Germline assignment: CDR1 SGHTA and CDR2 FQGNSA. Study results and caveats: Ankylosing spondylitis blood appeared to carry a characteristic TCR beta motif of roughly eight highly homologous variants.

The chain carries TRBV7-2 and TRBJ1-2, with 7 bases identical to TRBD1. This TCR was sampled from a male donor with ankylosing spondylitis. Sequencing used blood, either unsorted or a sorted T cell fraction (not recorded which). CDR3 sequence (DNA): TGTGCCAGCAGCGTAACTCTTCAGGGGGACTATGGCTACACCTTC. Amino acid sequence: CASSVTLQGDYGYTF.